Reported below is one T cell receptor beta chain. As yet, its antigen is unknown. Semi-nested PCR with Nested Universal Primer A followed constant-region reverse priming of full-length variable regions. From the 5' RACE reads, TCRdb called clonotypes with MiXCR, one entry per CDR3 protein. The top ten clones hold 3% to 3.5% of a sample with approximately 60,000 distinct CDR3 sequences, around a quarter of them seen once. Study-level points and caveats: Tumor-infiltrating Treg TCR alpha and beta sequences overlapped most with tumor naive CD4+ T cells, then blood naive. The TCR gene usage of tumor memory CD4+ T cells clustered together with blood and lymph node memory CD4+ cells and with lymph node naive CD4+ cells. Larger-cohort validation covered only one TCR beta V-J rearrangement.

The CDR3 consists of 14 residues. Germline V gene sequence: CDR1 SGHTA, CDR2 FQGTGA. Trimming removed 3 bases at V and 0 bases at J, with 3 bases between. The TCR originated in a female donor with breast cancer. Sequenced: tumor-infiltrating memory CD4+ T cells sorted from the breast tumor. The subset is: memory CD4+ T cells, CD4+CD45RO+CD25-. The chain is built from TRBV7-3 and TRBJ2-6; no reliable D call. DNA of the CDR3: TGTGCCAGCAGCTTTGGCTCTGGGGCCAACGTCCTGACTTTC. Translated: CASSFGSGANVLTF. Full variable domain (rest looked up from reference TRBV7-3 and TRBJ2-6): GAGVSQTPSNKVTEKGKYVELRCDPISGHTALYWYRQSLGQGPEFLIYFQGTGAADDSGLPNDRFFAVRPEGSVSTLKIQRTERGDSAVYLCASSFGSGANVLTFGAGSRLTVL.